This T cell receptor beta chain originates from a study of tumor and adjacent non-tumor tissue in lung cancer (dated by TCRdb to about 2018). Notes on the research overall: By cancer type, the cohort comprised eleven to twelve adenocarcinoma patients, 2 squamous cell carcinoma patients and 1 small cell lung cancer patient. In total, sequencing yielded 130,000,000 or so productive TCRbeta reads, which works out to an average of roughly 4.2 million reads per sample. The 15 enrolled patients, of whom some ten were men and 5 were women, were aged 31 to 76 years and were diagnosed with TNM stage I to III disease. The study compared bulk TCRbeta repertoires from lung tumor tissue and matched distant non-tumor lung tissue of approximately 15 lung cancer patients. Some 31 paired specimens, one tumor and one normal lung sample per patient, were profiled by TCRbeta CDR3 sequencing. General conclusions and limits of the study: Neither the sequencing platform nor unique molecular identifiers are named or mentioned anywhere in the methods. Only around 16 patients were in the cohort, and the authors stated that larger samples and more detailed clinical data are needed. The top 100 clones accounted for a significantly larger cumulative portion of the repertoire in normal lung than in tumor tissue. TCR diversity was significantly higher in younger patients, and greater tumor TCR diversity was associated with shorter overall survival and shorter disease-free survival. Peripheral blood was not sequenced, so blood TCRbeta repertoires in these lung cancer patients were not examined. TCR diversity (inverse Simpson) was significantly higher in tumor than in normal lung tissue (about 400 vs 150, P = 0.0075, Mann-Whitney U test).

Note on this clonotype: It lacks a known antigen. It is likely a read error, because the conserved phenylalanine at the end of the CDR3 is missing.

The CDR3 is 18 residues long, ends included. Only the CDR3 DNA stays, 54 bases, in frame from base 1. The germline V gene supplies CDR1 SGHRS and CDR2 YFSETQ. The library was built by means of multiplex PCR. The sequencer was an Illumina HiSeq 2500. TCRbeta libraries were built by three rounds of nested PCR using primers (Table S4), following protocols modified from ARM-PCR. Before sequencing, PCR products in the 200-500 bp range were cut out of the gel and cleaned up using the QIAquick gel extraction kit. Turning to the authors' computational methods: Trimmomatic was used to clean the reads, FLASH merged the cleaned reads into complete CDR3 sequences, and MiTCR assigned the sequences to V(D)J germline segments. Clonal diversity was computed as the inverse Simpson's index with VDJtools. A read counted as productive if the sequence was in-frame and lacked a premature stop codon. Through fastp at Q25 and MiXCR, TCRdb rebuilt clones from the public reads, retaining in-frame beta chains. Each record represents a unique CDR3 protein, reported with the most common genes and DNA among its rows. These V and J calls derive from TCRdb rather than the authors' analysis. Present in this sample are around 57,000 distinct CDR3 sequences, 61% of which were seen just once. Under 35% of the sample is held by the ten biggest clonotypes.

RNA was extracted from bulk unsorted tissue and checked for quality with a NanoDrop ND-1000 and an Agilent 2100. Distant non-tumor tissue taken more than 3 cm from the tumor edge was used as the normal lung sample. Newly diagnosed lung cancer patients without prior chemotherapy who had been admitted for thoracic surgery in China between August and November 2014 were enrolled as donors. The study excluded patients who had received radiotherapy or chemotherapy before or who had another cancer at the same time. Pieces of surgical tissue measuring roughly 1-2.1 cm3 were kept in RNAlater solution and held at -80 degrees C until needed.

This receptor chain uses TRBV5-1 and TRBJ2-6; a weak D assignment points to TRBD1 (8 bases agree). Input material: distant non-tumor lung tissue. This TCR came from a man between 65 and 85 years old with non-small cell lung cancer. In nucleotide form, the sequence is TGCGCCAACAGCTTGGGGGGGACAGGTACCTCTGGGGCCAACGTCCTGACTCTC. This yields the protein CANSLGGTGTSGANVLTL.